This section outlines one TCR beta chain sequence together with its context. This receptor's antigen is unknown. Base qualities are not recorded, but no much larger clone differs from it by a single base. In the prospective study, participants were about 18 to 100 years old, resided in 24 geographic areas of the United States, and were enrolled through a virtual design. In the prospective study, cohorts were assigned on the basis of participant-reported clinical history obtained from a screening survey and a study questionnaire. For ImmuneRACE Cohort 3, a participant was defined as recovered based on two consecutive negative NP/OP PCR tests, clearance by a healthcare professional, or resolution of symptoms. Each participant in the prospective study had whole blood, serum and a nasopharyngeal or oropharyngeal swab collected by mobile phlebotomists. Participants in the prospective study had the option to provide additional blood draws and questionnaires over a roughly two-month period. Prospective study blood samples were shipped either frozen or at room temperature before DNA extraction.

This sample was included in a study of blood T cell repertoires in COVID-19 (dated by TCRdb to about 2020). About the full investigation: Samples from collaborators originated in the United States, Italy and Spain and spanned both the acute and convalescent phases of COVID-19. Where available, HLA class I and class II types were obtained from metadata supplied by the sample provider rather than from assay-based typing. The samples were drawn from two sources: the first 160 participants of the ongoing ImmuneRACE study, and 1,200 or so subjects contributed by 6 global collaborators. The material from the prospective study consisted of cDNA or gDNA derived from T cells, B-cell-depleted T cells, or PBMCs. The dataset comprised deeply sampled blood TCRbeta repertoires from subjects exposed to, actively infected with, or recovered from COVID-19. Sample metadata almost always included a de-identified subject ID, COVID-19 status, age in years and sex. A freely available public database, intended as a resource for researchers studying the immune response to SARS-CoV-2, is where the repertoires were released.

TCRbeta CDR3 regions were amplified from genomic DNA using the immunoSEQ Assay, a bias-controlled multiplex PCR. On the authors' methods: The number of nucleated cells in each sample was estimated from the amplification of reference gene primers within the assay. Sequence reads were collapsed and filtered to measure the absolute abundance of every unique TCRbeta CDR3 rearrangement. For each sample, productive Simpson clonality was calculated as the square root of Simpson's diversity index across productive rearrangements. Entries here come from immuneACCESS through TCRdb and include only in-frame sequences with V and J called. Some clones fail to appear in such tables; in the studies checked, an unresolved V gene covers under half of the shortfall, and the cause of the remainder is unknown. The V and J calls and clone size are taken from that table; D and trimming were inferred from the DNA. A total of 450,000 to 600,000 clones appear in this sample, about nine tenths of them only once. The ten largest clones capture 0.65% to 0.9% of the sample.

Beyond this particular receptor, the publication reports: How much clinical and demographic metadata was included differed by source and by participant, and the metadata was provided uncurated.

The receptor was isolated from a woman aged 18-29 years who had recovered from COVID-19. Sequencing was performed on PBMCs or T cells enriched from blood (not recorded which).

The DNA reads as follows: TGTGCCAGTAGTATAGCCCCCCCGACACTCAGCTCCTACAATGAGCAGTTCTTC. Its protein is CASSIAPPTLSSYNEQFF. The V and J genes are TRBV19 and TRBJ2-1; no D gene is confidently identified. V sheds 1 base and J sheds 0 bases, leaving 16 bases between their ends. The germline V gene (reference sequence) yields LNHDA for CDR1 and SQIVND for CDR2. Including cysteine and phenylalanine, the CDR3 has 18 amino acids. The DNA shown is the 54-base CDR3, in frame from base 1.